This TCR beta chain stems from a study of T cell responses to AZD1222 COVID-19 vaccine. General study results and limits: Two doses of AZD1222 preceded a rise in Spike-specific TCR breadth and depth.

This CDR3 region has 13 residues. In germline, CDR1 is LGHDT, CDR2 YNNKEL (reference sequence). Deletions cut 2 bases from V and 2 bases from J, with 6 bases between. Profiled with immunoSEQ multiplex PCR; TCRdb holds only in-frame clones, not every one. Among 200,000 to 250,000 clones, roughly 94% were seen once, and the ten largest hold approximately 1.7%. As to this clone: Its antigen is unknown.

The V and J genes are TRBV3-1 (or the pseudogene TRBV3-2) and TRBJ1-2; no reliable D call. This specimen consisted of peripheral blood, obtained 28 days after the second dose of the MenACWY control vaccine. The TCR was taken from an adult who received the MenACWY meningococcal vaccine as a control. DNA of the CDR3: TGTGCCAGCAGCCAAACAGTAAACTATGGCTACACCTTC. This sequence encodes CASSQTVNYGYTF.